This T cell receptor (beta chain) was sequenced during a study of blood T cell repertoires in COVID-19. Turning to the study itself: Samples of COVID-19 (acute and convalescent) were obtained from the United States, Italy and Spain.

Germline V gene sequence: CDR1 GTSNPN, CDR2 SVGIG (reference sequence). The CDR3 loop spans 13 amino acids. The V and J ends lost 2 bases and 9 bases respectively, with 13 bases between them. Generated by immunoSEQ multiplex PCR, the TCRdb table keeps only in-frame clones and is missing some. The sample has about 250,000 clones; 80% to 90% are singletons. Sequenced: PBMCs or T cells enriched from blood (not recorded which). The genes are TRBV30 and TRBJ2-2, with a weak D call TRBD2 (6 bases). The TCR was taken from a woman aged 25 to 39 with acute COVID-19. CDR3: CAWSRFGRRELFF. CDR3 DNA sequence: TGTGCCTGGAGTCGGTTTGGGAGGCGGGAGCTGTTTTTT.